The clone carrying this T cell receptor beta chain was recorded many times. As yet, its antigen is unknown. These data originate in a study of CD8+CD57+ T cells in acquired aplastic anemia. Findings and limits, study-wide: Approximately 29 was the count of CD8+ CDR3 sequences that patients shared with controls.

Patients selected for sequencing had displayed CD8+CD57+ cell expansion by flow cytometry. V was shortened by 1 base and J by 4 bases, with 7 bases between the two germline ends. Per germline, CDR1 DFQATT and CDR2 SNEGSKA (reference sequence). The CDR3 consists of 12 residues. TCR beta VDJ and CDR3 were profiled, and genomic DNA was the template. MiXCR was run by TCRdb on the reads, yielding one entry per CDR3 protein. Altogether more than 200,000 distinct CDR3 sequences are present, under 55% being singletons, with the ten largest covering less than 20%. This clonotype originated in a human donor with aplastic anemia. The rearrangement links TRBV20-1 to TRBJ1-2; D not resolved. What was sequenced was sorted CD4+, CD8+, or CD8+CD57+ T cells (not recorded which) from PBMCs. The CDR3 DNA reads as TGCAGTGCTAGAGTTCAGTCCTATGGCTACACCTTC. It codes for CSARVQSYGYTF.